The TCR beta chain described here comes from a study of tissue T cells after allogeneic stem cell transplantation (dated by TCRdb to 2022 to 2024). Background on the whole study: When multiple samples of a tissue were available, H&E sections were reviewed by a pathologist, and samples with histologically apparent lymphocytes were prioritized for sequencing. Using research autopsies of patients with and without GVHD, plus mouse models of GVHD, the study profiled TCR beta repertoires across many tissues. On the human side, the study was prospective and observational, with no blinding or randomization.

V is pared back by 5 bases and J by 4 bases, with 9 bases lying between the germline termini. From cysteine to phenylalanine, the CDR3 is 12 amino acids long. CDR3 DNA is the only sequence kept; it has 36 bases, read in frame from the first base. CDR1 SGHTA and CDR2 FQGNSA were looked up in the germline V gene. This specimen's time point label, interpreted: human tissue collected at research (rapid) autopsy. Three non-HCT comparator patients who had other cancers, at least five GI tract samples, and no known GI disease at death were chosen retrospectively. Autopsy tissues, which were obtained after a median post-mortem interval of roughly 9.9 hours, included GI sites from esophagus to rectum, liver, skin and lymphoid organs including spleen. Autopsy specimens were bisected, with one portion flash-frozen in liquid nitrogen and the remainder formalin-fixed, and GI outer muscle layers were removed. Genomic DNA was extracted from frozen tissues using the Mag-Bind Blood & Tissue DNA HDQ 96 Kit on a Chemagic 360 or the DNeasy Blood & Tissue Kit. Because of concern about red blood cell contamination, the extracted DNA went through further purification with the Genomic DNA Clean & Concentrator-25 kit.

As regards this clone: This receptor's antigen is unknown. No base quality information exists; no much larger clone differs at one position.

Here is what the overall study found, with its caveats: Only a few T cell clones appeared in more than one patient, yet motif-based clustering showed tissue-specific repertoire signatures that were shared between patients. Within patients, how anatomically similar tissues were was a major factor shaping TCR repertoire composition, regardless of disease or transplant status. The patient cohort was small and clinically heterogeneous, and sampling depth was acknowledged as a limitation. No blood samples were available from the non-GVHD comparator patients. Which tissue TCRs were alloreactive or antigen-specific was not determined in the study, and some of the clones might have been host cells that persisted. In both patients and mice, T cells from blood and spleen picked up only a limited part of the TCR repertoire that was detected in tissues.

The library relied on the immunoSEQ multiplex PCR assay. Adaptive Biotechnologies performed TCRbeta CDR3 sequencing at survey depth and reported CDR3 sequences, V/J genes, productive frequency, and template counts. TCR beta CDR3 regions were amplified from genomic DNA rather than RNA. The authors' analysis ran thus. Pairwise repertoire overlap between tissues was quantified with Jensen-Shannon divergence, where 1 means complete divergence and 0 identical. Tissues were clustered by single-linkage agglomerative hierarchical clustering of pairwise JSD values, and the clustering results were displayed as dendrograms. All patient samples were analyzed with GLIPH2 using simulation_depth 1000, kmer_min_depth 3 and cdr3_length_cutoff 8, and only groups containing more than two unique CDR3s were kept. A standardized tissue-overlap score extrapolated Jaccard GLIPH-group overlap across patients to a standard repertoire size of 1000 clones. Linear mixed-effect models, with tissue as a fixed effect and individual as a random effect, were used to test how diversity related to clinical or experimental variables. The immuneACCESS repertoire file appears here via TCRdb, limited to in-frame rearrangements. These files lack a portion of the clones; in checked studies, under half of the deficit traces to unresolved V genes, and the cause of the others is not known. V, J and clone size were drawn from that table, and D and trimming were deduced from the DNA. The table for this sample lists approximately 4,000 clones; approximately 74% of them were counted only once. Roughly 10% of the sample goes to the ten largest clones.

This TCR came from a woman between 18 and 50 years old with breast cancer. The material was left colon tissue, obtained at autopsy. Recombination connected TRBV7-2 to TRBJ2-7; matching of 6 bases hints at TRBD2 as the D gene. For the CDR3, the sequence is CASSPRGYEQYF. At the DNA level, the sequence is TGTGCCAGCAGCCCCCGGGGGTACGAGCAGTACTTC.